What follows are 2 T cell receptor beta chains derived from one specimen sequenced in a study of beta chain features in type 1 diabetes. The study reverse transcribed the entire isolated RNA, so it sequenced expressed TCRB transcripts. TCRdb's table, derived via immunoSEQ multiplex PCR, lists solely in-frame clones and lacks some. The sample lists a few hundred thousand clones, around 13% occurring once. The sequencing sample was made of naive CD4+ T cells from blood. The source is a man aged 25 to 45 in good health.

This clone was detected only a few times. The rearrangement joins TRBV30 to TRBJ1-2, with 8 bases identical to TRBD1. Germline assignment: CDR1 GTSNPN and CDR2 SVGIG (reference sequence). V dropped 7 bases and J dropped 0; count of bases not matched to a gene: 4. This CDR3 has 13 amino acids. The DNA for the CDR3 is TGTGCCTCGGGGGACAGGACTAACTATGGCTACACCTTC. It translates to CASGDRTNYGYTF.

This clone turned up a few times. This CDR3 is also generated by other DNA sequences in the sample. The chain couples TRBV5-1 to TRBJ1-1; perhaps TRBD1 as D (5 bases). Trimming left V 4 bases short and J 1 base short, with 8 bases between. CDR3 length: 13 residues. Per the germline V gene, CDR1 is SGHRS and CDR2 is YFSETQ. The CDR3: CASSLDRNTEAFF. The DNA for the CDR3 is TGCGCCAGCAGCCTAGACAGGAACACTGAAGCTTTCTTT.